The TCR beta chain under discussion was sequenced for a study of cytomegalovirus exposure and HLA in healthy donors. PCR involved 60 Vbeta and 13 Jbeta primers. Some clones are missing from TCRdb's copy, which holds only in-frame ones; the method was immunoSEQ multiplex PCR. The data show about 170,000 clones, roughly 80% seen once. Germline CDR1 reads LNHDA; CDR2 reads SQIVND (reference sequence). V trimming: 4 bases; J trimming: 5 bases; junction bases outside the gene matches: 13. The CDR3 is 18 residues long. This clone was detected a few times. Its antigen is unidentified. General study findings and limits: A list of more than 150 TCR beta chains associated with cytomegalovirus was given.

The sample taken for sequencing was PBMCs. The chain couples TRBV19 to TRBJ2-2; 10 positions agree with TRBD2. The receptor was isolated from a girl between 2 and 10 years old in good health and CMV-seropositive. The chain's CDR3 is CASSKRPSGSLRTGELFF. CDR3 DNA: TGTGCCAGTAGTAAAAGACCTAGCGGGAGTTTAAGGACCGGGGAGCTGTTTTTT.